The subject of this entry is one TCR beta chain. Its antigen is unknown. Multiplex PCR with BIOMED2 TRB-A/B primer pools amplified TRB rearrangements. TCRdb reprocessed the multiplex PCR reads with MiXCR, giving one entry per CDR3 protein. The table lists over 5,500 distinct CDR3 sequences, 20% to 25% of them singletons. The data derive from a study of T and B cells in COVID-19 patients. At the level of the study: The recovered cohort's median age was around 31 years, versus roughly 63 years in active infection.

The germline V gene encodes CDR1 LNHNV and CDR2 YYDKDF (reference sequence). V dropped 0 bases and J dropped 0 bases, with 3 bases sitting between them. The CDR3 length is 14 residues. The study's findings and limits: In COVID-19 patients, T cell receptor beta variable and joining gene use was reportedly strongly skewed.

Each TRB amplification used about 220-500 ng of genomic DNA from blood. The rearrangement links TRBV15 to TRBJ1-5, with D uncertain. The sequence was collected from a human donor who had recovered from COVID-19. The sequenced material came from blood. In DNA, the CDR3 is TGTGCCACCAGCAGAGATTTTAGCAATCAGCCCCAGCATTTT. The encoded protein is CATSRDFSNQPQHF.